The clone carrying this T cell receptor beta chain was seen a few times. Its antigen is undetermined. All donors comprised healthy Caucasians. This entry is derived from a study of identical twins. General study results and limits: Models predicted less out-of-frame TCR alpha sharing in monozygotic twins than was found.

TCRdb re-called the 5' RACE reads with MiXCR, one entry per CDR3 protein. The data contain hundreds of thousands of distinct CDR3 sequences, roughly 18% of them singletons. The ends were cut back, 1 base at V and 7 bases at J, with 8 bases in the middle. The germline gives CDR1 MNHNY, CDR2 SVGAGI (reference sequence). The CDR3 extends over 12 amino acids. These records were also assigned to another study, of T cells expressing NK-cell markers. According to that study: The same clonotypes also predominated in the CD3+CD56-NKG2C+ fraction of a handful of donors.

Sequencing was done on a sample of PBMCs. This chain links TRBV6-6 with TRBJ2-7, with a weak D call TRBD2 (6 bases). This TCR was sampled from a woman between 18 and 30 years old in good health. CDR3 nucleotides: TGTGCCAGCAGTTACTGGGGAGGTGAGCAGTACTTC. Protein sequence: CASSYWGGEQYF.